The rows below give T cell receptor beta chains drawn from one sample of a study of control samples from healthy donors and cancer patients. Assay used: immunoSEQ multiplex PCR; TCRdb lists only in-frame clones, some missing. This sample has fewer than 70,000 clones, with 94% found just once. Sequencing was carried out using blood. The receptors come from a man in his thirties or forties in good health. Both conserved end residues are part of each CDR3. The D gene is left open where the match is weak. Rows give clone size only sometimes, using once, few, many, or a class for an expanded clone.

V: TRBV7-2; D: TRBD1; size: NA; J: TRBJ1-5; length: 16; DNA: TGTGCCAGCAGCTTAGCAGGGGGCGAATGGAATCAGCCCCAGCATTTT; CDR3: CASSLAGGEWNQPQHF
V: TRBV15; D: NA; size: NA; J: TRBJ1-6; length: 14; DNA: TGTGCCACCAGCAGAGACCGAGTGGATTCACCCCTCCACTTT; CDR3: CATSRDRVDSPLHF
V: TRBV7-9; D: TRBD2; size: NA; J: TRBJ2-3; length: 16; DNA: TGTGCCAGCAGCTCCCCGGGGGGAGGTGGCACAGATACGCAGTATTTT; CDR3: CASSSPGGGGTDTQYF
V: TRBV7-6; D: NA; size: NA; J: TRBJ1-4; length: 14; DNA: TGTGCCAGCAGCAAACAGGGTTTGGGTGAAAAACTGTTTTTT; CDR3: CASSKQGLGEKLFF
V: TRBV6-1; D: TRBD1; size: NA; J: TRBJ1-2; length: 16; DNA: TGTGCCAGCAGTGACACCGGGACAGGGATTTTCTATGGCTACACCTTC; CDR3: CASSDTGTGIFYGYTF
V: TRBV19; D: TRBD2; size: once; J: TRBJ2-1; length: 18; DNA: TGTGCCAGTAGAGACGTACTAGGACTAGCGGGAGGATACAATGAGCAGTTCTTC; CDR3: CASRDVLGLAGGYNEQFF
V: TRBV11-1; D: NA; size: NA; J: TRBJ2-3; length: 15; DNA: TGTGCCAGCAGCTCCCCTATAAGGGGAGCAGATACGCAGTATTTT; CDR3: CASSSPIRGADTQYF
V: TRBV29-1; D: NA; size: once; J: TRBJ2-7; length: 13; DNA: TGCAGCGTGACCGGGGCCGGAGCCTACGAGCAGTACTTC; CDR3: CSVTGAGAYEQYF
V: TRBV5-1; D: NA; size: NA; J: TRBJ1-2; length: 14; DNA: TGCGCCAGCAGCTTAACCGGGACGGCCTATGGCTACACCTTC; CDR3: CASSLTGTAYGYTF
V: TRBV13; D: NA; size: NA; J: TRBJ1-5; length: 15; DNA: TGTGCCAGCAGCTTAGGACAGGGAGGCAATCAGCCCCAGCATTTT; CDR3: CASSLGQGGNQPQHF
V: TRBV20-1; D: NA; size: NA; J: TRBJ2-1; length: 10; DNA: TGCAGTGCTAGAGATAACGAGCAGTTCTTC; CDR3: CSARDNEQFF
V: TRBV2; D: NA; size: NA; J: TRBJ2-5; length: 13; DNA: TGTGCCAGCAGCTCCTGGGGCCAAGAGACCCAGTACTTC; CDR3: CASSSWGQETQYF
V: TRBV6-6; D: NA; size: NA; J: TRBJ2-7; length: 13; DNA: TGTGCCAGCAGTTACCCCGAAACGGACGAGCAGTACTTC; CDR3: CASSYPETDEQYF
V: TRBV6-5; D: TRBD1; size: NA; J: TRBJ2-3; length: 14; DNA: TGTGCCACTCTACAGGGGGACGGCACAGATACGCAGTATTTT; CDR3: CATLQGDGTDTQYF
V: TRBV15; D: NA; size: NA; J: TRBJ1-5; length: 15; DNA: TGTGCCACCAGCAGAGATCGGGGTTCGGGACAGCCCCAGCATTTT; CDR3: CATSRDRGSGQPQHF
V: TRBV5-1; D: NA; size: once; J: TRBJ1-1; length: 13; DNA: TGCGCCAGCAGCTTGGCAGGGAATACTGAAGCTTTCTTT; CDR3: CASSLAGNTEAFF
V: TRBV5-5; D: NA; size: NA; J: TRBJ1-3; length: 19; DNA: TGTGCCAGCAGCCCCCTAGGCCCGGGACATCCCAACTCTGGAAACACCATATATTTT; CDR3: CASSPLGPGHPNSGNTIYF
V: TRBV29-1; D: TRBD1; size: NA; J: TRBJ1-1; length: 13; DNA: TGCAGCGTTGAAGGCAGGGGGAGGGTTGAAGCTTTCTTT; CDR3: CSVEGRGRVEAFF
V: TRBV18; D: TRBD1; size: NA; J: TRBJ1-5; length: 15; DNA: TGTGCCAGCTCACCTGACAGGGGAGGCAATCAGCCCCAGCATTTT; CDR3: CASSPDRGGNQPQHF
V: TRBV3-1/TRBV3-2; D: TRBD1; size: NA; J: TRBJ1-1; length: 13; DNA: TGTGCCAGCAGTAGACAGGGTCGTCGTGGAGCTTTCTTT; CDR3: CASSRQGRRGAFF
V: TRBV10-3; D: TRBD1; size: NA; J: TRBJ1-1; length: 14; DNA: TGTGCCATCGCCTGGGGACAGGGGAACACTGAAGCTTTCTTT; CDR3: CAIAWGQGNTEAFF
V: TRBV7-3; D: NA; size: NA; J: TRBJ2-5; length: 13; DNA: TGTGCCAGCAGCTTTTTGTCGGGGGAGACCCAGTACTTC; CDR3: CASSFLSGETQYF
V: TRBV11-2; D: NA; size: NA; J: TRBJ2-1; length: 14; DNA: TGTGCCAGCAGCCGTTTGCAGTCCTACAATGAGCAGTTCTTC; CDR3: CASSRLQSYNEQFF
V: TRBV5-4; D: TRBD1; size: NA; J: TRBJ2-1; length: 13; DNA: TGTGCCAGCAGCTTAAAGGGGGCCAATGAGCAGTTCTTC; CDR3: CASSLKGANEQFF
V: TRBV5-5; D: NA; size: NA; J: TRBJ2-2; length: 14; DNA: TGTGCCACCCGACCCATAGTGAACACCGGGGAGCTGTTTTTT; CDR3: CATRPIVNTGELFF
V: TRBV27; D: TRBD2; size: NA; J: TRBJ2-1; length: 14; DNA: TGTGCCAGCAGTTTCCAGCGGGAGTACAATGAGCAGTTCTTC; CDR3: CASSFQREYNEQFF
V: TRBV5-6; D: NA; size: NA; J: TRBJ1-4; length: 14; DNA: TGTGCCAGCAGCTTGACGGGGGTGGTTGAAAAACTGTTTTTT; CDR3: CASSLTGVVEKLFF
V: TRBV5-1; D: NA; size: NA; J: TRBJ2-2; length: 20; DNA: TGCGCCAGCAGCTTGAAAGGCATAGTAAGGGGAAGGATAATGACCGGGGAGCTGTTTTTT; CDR3: CASSLKGIVRGRIMTGELFF
V: TRBV5-1; D: NA; size: NA; J: TRBJ2-5; length: 13; DNA: TGCGCCAGCACGAGACAGGGAGGAGAGACCCAGTACTTC; CDR3: CASTRQGGETQYF
V: TRBV5-1; D: TRBD1; size: NA; J: TRBJ2-1; length: 14; DNA: TGCGCCAGCAGCGGGACAGGAAACTACAATGAGCAGTTCTTC; CDR3: CASSGTGNYNEQFF
V: TRBV9; D: TRBD1; size: NA; J: TRBJ2-1; length: 13; DNA: TGTGCCAGCAGCTCCAGGGGGCGAAATGAGCAGTTCTTC; CDR3: CASSSRGRNEQFF
V: TRBV18; D: TRBD1; size: NA; J: TRBJ2-5; length: 16; DNA: TGTGCCAGCTCACCCCAGGGGGCACAATACCAAGAGACCCAGTACTTC; CDR3: CASSPQGAQYQETQYF
V: TRBV7-9; D: NA; size: NA; J: TRBJ1-6; length: 13; DNA: TGTGCCAGCACCTCGGCCGGAGGCTCACCCCTCCACTTT; CDR3: CASTSAGGSPLHF
V: TRBV28; D: NA; size: NA; J: TRBJ2-1; length: 15; DNA: TGTGCCAGCAGTTTGAGGGGGGGCTCCTACAATGAGCAGTTCTTC; CDR3: CASSLRGGSYNEQFF
V: TRBV10-3; D: NA; size: NA; J: TRBJ2-3; length: 14; DNA: TGTGCCATCAGAACAAGCGAGAACACAGATACGCAGTATTTT; CDR3: CAIRTSENTDTQYF
V: TRBV5-6; D: NA; size: few; J: TRBJ1-2; length: 16; DNA: TGTGCCAGCAGCTTTAGGTCCCGGCAGGGAGGCTATGGCTACACCTTC; CDR3: CASSFRSRQGGYGYTF
V: TRBV6-5; D: TRBD2; size: NA; J: TRBJ2-3; length: 14; DNA: TGTGCCAGCCACCGACTAGCGGGAGCGGATACGCAGTATTTT; CDR3: CASHRLAGADTQYF
V: TRBV29-1; D: NA; size: NA; J: TRBJ1-4; length: 11; DNA: TGCAGCGCTGCGCGGGGAGAAAAACTGTTTTTT; CDR3: CSAARGEKLFF
V: TRBV29-1; D: NA; size: NA; J: TRBJ1-1; length: 13; DNA: TGCAGCGTTTTGTCAGGGAGCAACACTGAAGCTTTCTTT; CDR3: CSVLSGSNTEAFF
V: TRBV9; D: NA; size: NA; J: TRBJ1-1; length: 15; DNA: TGTGCCAGCAGCTTGGAGGGACAACTAAACACTGAAGCTTTCTTT; CDR3: CASSLEGQLNTEAFF
V: TRBV20-1; D: NA; size: NA; J: TRBJ2-5; length: 11; DNA: TGCAGTGCTAGGACTCGCCAGGCTCAGTACTTC; CDR3: CSARTRQAQYF
V: TRBV30; D: NA; size: NA; J: TRBJ1-1; length: 13; DNA: TGTGCCTGGAGCATGGACCGAGAGACTGAAGCTTTCTTT; CDR3: CAWSMDRETEAFF
V: TRBV6-5; D: NA; size: NA; J: TRBJ2-1; length: 14; DNA: TGTGCCACCAATTCCGGGGGCCCCGGCAATGAGCAGTTCTTC; CDR3: CATNSGGPGNEQFF
V: TRBV28; D: TRBD1; size: NA; J: TRBJ2-7; length: 14; DNA: TGTGCCAGCAGTTCGGGACAGTCTTTCGTCGAGCAGTACTTC; CDR3: CASSSGQSFVEQYF
V: TRBV11-1; D: NA; size: NA; J: TRBJ2-3; length: 15; DNA: TGTGCCAGCAGCTCAACTGGAGCGAGCACAGATACGCAGTATTTT; CDR3: CASSSTGASTDTQYF
V: TRBV2; D: TRBD2; size: NA; J: TRBJ2-5; length: 17; DNA: TGTGCCTTCCGCGAAAGGACTAGCGGGAAGGTGGAAGAGACCCAGTACTTC; CDR3: CAFRERTSGKVEETQYF
V: TRBV6-1; D: NA; size: NA; J: TRBJ2-2; length: 14; DNA: TGTGCCAGCAGTGAACAAGTAACCACCGGGGAGCTGTTTTTT; CDR3: CASSEQVTTGELFF
V: TRBV2; D: NA; size: NA; J: TRBJ2-5; length: 16; DNA: TGTGCCAGCACCTTCGGACAGGGCCTTAGCGGGGGGACCCAGTACTTC; CDR3: CASTFGQGLSGGTQYF
V: TRBV7-7; D: TRBD2; size: NA; J: TRBJ2-3; length: 16; DNA: TGTGCCAGCAGCTTAGGGGCTAGCGGGGGGGCAGATACGCAGTATTTT; CDR3: CASSLGASGGADTQYF